One and the same sample provided the 5 T cell receptor beta chains below, sequenced in a study of blood T cells in healthy people across ages. Next came a second PCR, run for about 7 to 12 cycles, which used a sample-barcoded 5' primer along with a J-beta primer mix. TCRdb re-derived calls from the 5' RACE reads in MiXCR, one entry per CDR3 protein. The sample lists about 640,000 distinct CDR3 sequences; 25% to 35% were seen once. The sequenced sample was blood. The receptor source for this set is a woman of 80 years or more in good health.

A note on this clonotype: This may stem from a read error, because a much larger clone lies one nucleotide away. J is TRBJ1-2 and V is TRBV6-1; D is undetermined. The CDR3 runs to 15 residues. Germline V lookup: CDR1 MNHNS, CDR2 SASEGT. Between the trimmed V and J ends, which lost 0 bases and 4 bases, there was a span of 12 bases. CDR3 region: CASSEAVGQGYGYTF. CDR3 nucleotide sequence: TGTGCCAGCAGTGAAGCTGTGGGCCAAGGCTATGGCTACACCTTC.

A remark on this clonotype: A junction end diverges from the germline sequence, so it may reflect a read error. The chain's CDR3 is CASSPRTGQEAQYF. DNA of the CDR3: TGTGCCAGCTCACCAAGGACGGGGCAAGAGGCCCAGTACTTC. V usage is TRBV18 and J usage is TRBJ2-5; D may match TRBD1 or TRBD2 (5 bases each). The CDR3 is made up of 14 amino acids. Germline values: CDR1 KGHSH, CDR2 LQKENI. Complete variable domain (other parts from reference TRBV18 and TRBJ2-5): NAGVMQNPRHLVRRRGQEARLRCSPMKGHSHVYWYRQLPEEGLKFMVYLQKENIIDESGMPKERFSAEFPKEGPSILRIQQVVRGDSAAYFCASSPRTGQEAQYFGPGTRLLVL.

This clonotype was seen at least ten times. J is TRBJ2-1 and V is TRBV6-5; D is undetermined. CDR1 and CDR2 (germline): MNHEY, SVGAGI. The CDR3 length is 15 residues. V shed 2 bases and J shed 4 bases, with 12 bases lying between them. The CDR3 here is CASSYAGPSYNEQFF. For the CDR3, the DNA is TGTGCCAGCAGTTACGCAGGACCAAGTTACAATGAGCAGTTCTTC.

This clonotype was counted many times. This chain connects TRBV12-3 or TRBV12-4 to TRBJ2-1, with D possibly called TRBD1 or TRBD2 (5 bases each). Trimming took off 7 bases at V and 0 bases at J, with 13 bases between the two ends. This CDR3 spans 15 amino acids. The CDR3 region is CASNLAGSSYNEQFF. The CDR3 DNA follows: TGTGCCAGCAACCTCGCAGGGAGCTCCTACAATGAGCAGTTCTTC.

On this clonotype itself: This may be a read error, as it is one base from a much larger clone. This chain connects TRBV6-5 to TRBJ2-3; 7 bases fit TRBD2. The CDR3 sequence is 13 residues long. Trimming at V came to 8 bases and at J to 0 bases, leaving 2 bases not matched to a gene. CDR1 is MNHEY and CDR2 is SVGAGI in the germline V gene. The CDR3 spells CASGRESTDTQYF. Written as DNA, the CDR3 is TGTGCCAGCGGGAGGGAAAGCACAGATACGCAGTATTTT.